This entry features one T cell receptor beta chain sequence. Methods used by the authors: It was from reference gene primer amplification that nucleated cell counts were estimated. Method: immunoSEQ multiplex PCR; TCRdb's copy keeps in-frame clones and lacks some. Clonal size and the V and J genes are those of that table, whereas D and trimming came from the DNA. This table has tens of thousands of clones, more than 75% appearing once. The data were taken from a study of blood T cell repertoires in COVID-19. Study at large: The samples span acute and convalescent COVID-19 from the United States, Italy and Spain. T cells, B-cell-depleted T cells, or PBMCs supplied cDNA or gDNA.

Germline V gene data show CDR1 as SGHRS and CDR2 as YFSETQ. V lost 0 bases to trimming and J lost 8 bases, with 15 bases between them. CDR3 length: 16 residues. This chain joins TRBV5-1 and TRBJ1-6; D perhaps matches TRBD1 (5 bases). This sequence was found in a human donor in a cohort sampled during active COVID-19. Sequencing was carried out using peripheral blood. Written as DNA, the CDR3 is TGCGCCAGCAGCTTGGGAGCGGGTCAGGGTGATTCACCCCTCCACTTT. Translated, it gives CASSLGAGQGDSPLHF.